This record concerns one TCR beta chain sequence. Its antigen is not known. Germline CDR1 is MNHEY and CDR2 is SMNVEV (reference sequence). The CDR3 covers 14 residues. V gave up 6 bases and J gave up 2 bases, with 11 bases separating them. The repertoire was sequenced with immunoSEQ multiplex PCR; TCRdb's copy has only in-frame clones and lacks some. Found here are about 2 million clones, approximately 95% of them singletons; the top ten hold around 1.1%. CD45RO-negative, CCR7-selected cells formed the naive CD8 fraction, which excluded terminally differentiated effector memory CD45RA+ cells. The sample originates from a study of shared clonotypes between healthy human individuals. Study-wide results and limits: The genetic and exposure-history diversity represented was limited by few donors. Researchers sampled only blood; tissue repertoires likely differ.

Material for sequencing was naive CD8+ T cells sorted from blood. The receptor's source is a man between 18 and 35 years old in good health. The genes are TRBV27 and TRBJ1-3; D remains ambiguous. The CDR3 nucleotides read TGTGCCAGCAGCCAGGATAGAACTGGAAACACCATATATTTT. Protein sequence: CASSQDRTGNTIYF.